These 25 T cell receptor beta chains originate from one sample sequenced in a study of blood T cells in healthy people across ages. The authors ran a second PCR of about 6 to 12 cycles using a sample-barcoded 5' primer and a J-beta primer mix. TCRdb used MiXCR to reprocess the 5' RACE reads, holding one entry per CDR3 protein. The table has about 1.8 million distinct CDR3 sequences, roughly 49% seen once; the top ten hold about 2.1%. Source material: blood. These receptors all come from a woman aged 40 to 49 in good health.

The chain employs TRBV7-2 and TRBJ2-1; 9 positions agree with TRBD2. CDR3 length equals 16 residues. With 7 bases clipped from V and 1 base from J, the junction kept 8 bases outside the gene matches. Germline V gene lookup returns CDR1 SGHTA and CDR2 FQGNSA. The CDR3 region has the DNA TGTGCCAGCACGACGCGTAGCGGGGGATCCTACAATGAGCAGTTCTTC. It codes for CASTTRSGGSYNEQFF.

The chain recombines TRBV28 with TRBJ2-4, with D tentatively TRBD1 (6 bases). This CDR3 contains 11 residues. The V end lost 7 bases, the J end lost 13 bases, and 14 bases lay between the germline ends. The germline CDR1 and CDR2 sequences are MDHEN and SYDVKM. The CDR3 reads CASNDQRGQYF. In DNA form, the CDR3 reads TGTGCCAGCAACGACCAAAGGGGGCAGTACTTC.

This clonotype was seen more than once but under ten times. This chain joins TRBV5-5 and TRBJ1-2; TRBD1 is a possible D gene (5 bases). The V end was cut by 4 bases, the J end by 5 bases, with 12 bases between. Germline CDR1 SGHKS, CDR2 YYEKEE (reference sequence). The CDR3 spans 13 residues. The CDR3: CASSGADGYGYTF. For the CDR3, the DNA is TGTGCCAGCAGCGGGGCGGACGGGTATGGCTACACCTTC.

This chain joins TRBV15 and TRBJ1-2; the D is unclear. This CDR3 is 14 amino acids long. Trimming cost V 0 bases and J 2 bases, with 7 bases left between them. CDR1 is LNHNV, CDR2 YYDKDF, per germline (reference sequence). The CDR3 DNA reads TGTGCCACCAGCAGAGATCCGGTAAACTATGGCTACACCTTC. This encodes CATSRDPVNYGYTF.

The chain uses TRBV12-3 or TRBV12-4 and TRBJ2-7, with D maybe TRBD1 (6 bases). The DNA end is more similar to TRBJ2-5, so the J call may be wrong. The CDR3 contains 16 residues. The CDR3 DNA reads TGTGCCAGCAGTGTGACCCCGGGACCTACAGGGGAGACCCAGTACTTC. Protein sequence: CASSVTPGPTGETQYF.

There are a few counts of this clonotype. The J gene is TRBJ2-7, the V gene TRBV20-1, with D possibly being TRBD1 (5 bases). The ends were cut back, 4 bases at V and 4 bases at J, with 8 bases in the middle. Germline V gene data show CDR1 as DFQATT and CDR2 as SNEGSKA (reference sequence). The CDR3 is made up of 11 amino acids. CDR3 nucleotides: TGCAGTGCTAACGCAGGGTACGAGCAGTACTTC. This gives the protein CSANAGYEQYF.

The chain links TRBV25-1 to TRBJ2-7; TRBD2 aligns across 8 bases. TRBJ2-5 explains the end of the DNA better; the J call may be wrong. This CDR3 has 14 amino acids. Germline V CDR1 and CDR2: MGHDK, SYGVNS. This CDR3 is CASTPRGAGETQYF. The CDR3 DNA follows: TGTGCCAGCACGCCGCGGGGGGCCGGAGAGACCCAGTACTTC.

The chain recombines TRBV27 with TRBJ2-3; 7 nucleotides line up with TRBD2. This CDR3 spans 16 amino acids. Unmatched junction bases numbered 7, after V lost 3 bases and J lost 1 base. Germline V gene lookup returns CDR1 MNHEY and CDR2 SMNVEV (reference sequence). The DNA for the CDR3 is TGTGCCAGCAGTTTCGGGCTAGCGGTCGGCACAGATACGCAGTATTTT. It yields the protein CASSFGLAVGTDTQYF.

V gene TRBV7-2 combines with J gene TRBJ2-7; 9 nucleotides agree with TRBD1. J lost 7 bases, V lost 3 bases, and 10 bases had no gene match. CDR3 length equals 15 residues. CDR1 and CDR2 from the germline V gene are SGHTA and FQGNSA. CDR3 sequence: CASSFGQGRLNEQYF. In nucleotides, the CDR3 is TGTGCCAGCAGCTTCGGACAGGGGAGGCTCAATGAGCAGTACTTC.

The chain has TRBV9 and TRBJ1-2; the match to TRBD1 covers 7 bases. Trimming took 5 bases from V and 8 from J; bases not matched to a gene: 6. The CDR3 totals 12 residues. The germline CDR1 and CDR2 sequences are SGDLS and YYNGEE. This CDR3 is CASRGGGRGYTF. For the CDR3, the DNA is TGTGCCAGCAGAGGAGGGGGCAGGGGCTACACCTTC.

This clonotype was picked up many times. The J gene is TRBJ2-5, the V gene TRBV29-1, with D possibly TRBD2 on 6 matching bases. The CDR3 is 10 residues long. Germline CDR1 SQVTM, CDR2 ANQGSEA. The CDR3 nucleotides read TGCGGCTGCGGGGAAGAGACCCAGTACTTC. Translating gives CGCGEETQYF.

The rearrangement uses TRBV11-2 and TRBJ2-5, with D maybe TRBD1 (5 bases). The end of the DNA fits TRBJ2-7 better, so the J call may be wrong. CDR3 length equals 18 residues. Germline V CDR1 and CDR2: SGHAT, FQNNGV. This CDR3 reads CASSFLGAGLHGKPEQYF. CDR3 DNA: TGTGCCAGCAGCTTTCTTGGGGCAGGTTTACACGGAAAACCCGAGCAGTACTTC.

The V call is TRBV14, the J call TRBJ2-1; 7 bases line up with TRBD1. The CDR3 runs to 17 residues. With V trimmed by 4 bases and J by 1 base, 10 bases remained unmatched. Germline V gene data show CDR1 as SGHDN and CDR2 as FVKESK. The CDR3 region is CASSPLETGWSYNEQFF. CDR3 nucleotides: TGTGCCAGCAGCCCTTTAGAGACAGGGTGGTCCTACAATGAGCAGTTCTTC.

CDR3 residues: CISGTGGGYTF. CDR3 in DNA: TGCATTTCCGGGACAGGGGGTGGCTACACCTTC. This sequence joins TRBV20-1 and TRBJ1-2; TRBD1 aligns across 11 bases. Germline lookup yields CDR1 DFQATT and CDR2 SNEGSKA (reference sequence). This CDR3 is built from 11 residues.

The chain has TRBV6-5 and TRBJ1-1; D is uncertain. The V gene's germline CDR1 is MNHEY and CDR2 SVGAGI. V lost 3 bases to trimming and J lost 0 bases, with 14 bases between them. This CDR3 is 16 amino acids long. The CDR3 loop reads CASSYRTESLNTEAFF. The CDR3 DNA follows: TGTGCCAGCAGTTATCGTACAGAGAGTTTGAACACTGAAGCTTTCTTT.

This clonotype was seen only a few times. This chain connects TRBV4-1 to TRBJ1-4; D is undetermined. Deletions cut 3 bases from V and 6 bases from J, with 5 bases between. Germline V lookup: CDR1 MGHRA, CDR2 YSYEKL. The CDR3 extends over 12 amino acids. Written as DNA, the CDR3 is TGCGCCAGCAGCCACCGAGATGAAAAACTGTTTTTT. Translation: CASSHRDEKLFF.

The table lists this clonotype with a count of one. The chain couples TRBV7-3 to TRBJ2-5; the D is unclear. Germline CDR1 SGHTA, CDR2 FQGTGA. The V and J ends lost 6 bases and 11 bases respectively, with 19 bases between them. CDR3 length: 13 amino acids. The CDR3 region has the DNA TGTGCCAGCAGGGGTGCTGTTTCCAATGAGCAGTACTTC. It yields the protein CASRGAVSNEQYF.

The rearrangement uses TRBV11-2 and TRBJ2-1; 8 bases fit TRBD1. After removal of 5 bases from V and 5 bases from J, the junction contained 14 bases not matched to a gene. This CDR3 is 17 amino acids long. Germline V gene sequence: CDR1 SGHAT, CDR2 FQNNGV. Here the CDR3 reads CASSPGYGQGAHNEQFF. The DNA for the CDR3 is TGTGCCAGCAGCCCTGGTTACGGGCAGGGGGCCCACAATGAGCAGTTCTTC.

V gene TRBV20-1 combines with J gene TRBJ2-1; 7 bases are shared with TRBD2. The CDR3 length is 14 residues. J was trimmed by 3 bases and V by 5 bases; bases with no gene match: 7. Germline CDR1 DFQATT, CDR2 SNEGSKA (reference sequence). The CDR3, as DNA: TGCAGTGCTGAAGCTGGACTAGGCTACAATGAGCAGTTCTTC. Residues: CSAEAGLGYNEQFF.

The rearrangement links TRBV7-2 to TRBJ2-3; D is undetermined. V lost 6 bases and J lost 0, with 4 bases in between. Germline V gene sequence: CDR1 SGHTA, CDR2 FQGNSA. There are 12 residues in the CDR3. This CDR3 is CASRWSTDTQYF. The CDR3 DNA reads TGTGCCAGCAGATGGAGCACAGATACGCAGTATTTT.

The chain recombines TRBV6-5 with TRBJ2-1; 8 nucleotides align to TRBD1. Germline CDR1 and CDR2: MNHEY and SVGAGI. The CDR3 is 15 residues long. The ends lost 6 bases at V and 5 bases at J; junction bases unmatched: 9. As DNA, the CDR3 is TGTGCCAGCAGGCCCACTACAGGGGGACACAATGAGCAGTTCTTC. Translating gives CASRPTTGGHNEQFF.

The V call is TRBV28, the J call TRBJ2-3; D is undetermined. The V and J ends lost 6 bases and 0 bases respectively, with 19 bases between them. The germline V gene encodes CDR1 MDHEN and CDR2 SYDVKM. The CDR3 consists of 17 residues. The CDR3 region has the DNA TGTGCCAGCAGCCTACGAGCCGACCCCGCTAGCACAGATACGCAGTATTTT. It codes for CASSLRADPASTDTQYF.

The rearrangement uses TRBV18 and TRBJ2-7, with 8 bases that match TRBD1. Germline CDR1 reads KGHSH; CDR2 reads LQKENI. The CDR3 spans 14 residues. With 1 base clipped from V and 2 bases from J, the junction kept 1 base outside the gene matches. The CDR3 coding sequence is TGTGCCAGCTCACCACAACAGGGGGCCTACGAGCAGTACTTC. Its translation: CASSPQQGAYEQYF.

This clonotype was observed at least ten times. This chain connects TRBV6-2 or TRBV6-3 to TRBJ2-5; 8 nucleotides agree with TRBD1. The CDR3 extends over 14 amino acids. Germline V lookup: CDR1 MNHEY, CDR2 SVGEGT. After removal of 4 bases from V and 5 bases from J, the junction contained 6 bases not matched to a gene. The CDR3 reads CASSFGQGRETQYF. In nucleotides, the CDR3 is TGTGCCAGCAGTTTCGGACAGGGACGGGAGACCCAGTACTTC.

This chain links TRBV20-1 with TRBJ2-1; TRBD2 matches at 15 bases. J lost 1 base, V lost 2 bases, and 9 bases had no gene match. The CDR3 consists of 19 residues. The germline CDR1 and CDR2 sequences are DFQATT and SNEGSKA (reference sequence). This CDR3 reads CSARLRLGLAGGSYNEQFF. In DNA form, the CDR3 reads TGCAGTGCTAGACTTCGCCTGGGACTAGCGGGGGGATCCTACAATGAGCAGTTCTTC.